This T cell receptor beta chain was found in a study of T-cell reconstitution after alpha-beta-depleted transplantation in children. Per the germline V gene, CDR1 is SGHRS and CDR2 is YFSETQ. The CDR3 covers 13 residues. Between the trimmed V and J ends, which lost 4 bases and 0 bases, there was a span of 7 bases. Unique molecular identifiers tagged the TCRbeta library. TCRdb reanalysed the PCR reads using MiXCR and keeps one entry per CDR3 protein. The top ten hold around 4% of the sample, which has some 390,000 distinct CDR3 sequences, 20% seen once. This clonotype was found many times. The sequencing here drew on PBMCs from the stem cell graft donor, taken from the stem cell graft. The chain is built from TRBV5-1 and TRBJ1-1; TRBD1 might be the D (5 bases). The receptor was derived from a human donor who donated a stem cell graft to a child with acute myeloid leukemia. CDR3 coding DNA: TGCGCCAGCAGCGACAGTATGAACACTGAAGCTTTCTTT. It specifies CASSDSMNTEAFF.